A single sample gave rise to the 22 T cell receptor beta chains below, sequenced in a study of blood T cell repertoires in COVID-19. Sequencing used immunoSEQ multiplex PCR; TCRdb keeps in-frame clones, though not all of them. The table has some 49,000 clones, roughly four fifths seen once. Input material: peripheral blood. These receptors were taken from a woman aged 55-69 years with acute or convalescent COVID-19.

The chain is built from TRBV6-6 and TRBJ1-5, with no clear D. The length of the CDR3 is 14 residues. The germline V and J ends were trimmed by 3 bases and 4 bases, with 10 bases remaining between them. The germline CDR1 and CDR2 sequences are MNHNY and SVGAGI (reference sequence). CDR3 bases: TGTGCCAGCAGTTATGGCAGTGAAAATCAGCCCCAGCATTTT. As protein: CASSYGSENQPQHF.

The genes are TRBV28 and TRBJ1-2; D is unresolved. Germline CDR1 is MDHEN and CDR2 is SYDVKM. The V end was cut by 5 bases, the J end by 3 bases, with 13 bases between. There are 14 residues in the CDR3. CDR3 region: CASSIPGGYYGYTF. DNA for the CDR3: TGTGCCAGCAGTATACCCGGAGGTTACTATGGCTACACCTTC.

The rearrangement uses TRBV5-8 and TRBJ1-5; TRBD1 matches at 7 bases. The CDR3 length is 15 residues. Trimming at V came to 1 base and at J to 6 bases, leaving 7 bases not matched to a gene. Germline CDR1 and CDR2: SGHTS and YDEGEE. Here the CDR3 DNA reads TGTGCCAGCAGCTTGAGCCCCACAGGGGCTCAGCCCCAGCATTTT. It yields the protein CASSLSPTGAQPQHF.

The chain joins TRBV20-1 to TRBJ2-7; D remains unclear. Trimming shortened V by 3 bases and J by 9 bases, and 15 bases separated the two germline ends. The CDR3 extends over 12 amino acids. Germline CDR1 and CDR2: DFQATT and SNEGSKA (reference sequence). In nucleotides, the CDR3 is TGCAGTGCTAGTCCTCTCTACTTTGGGCAGTACTTC. Protein product: CSASPLYFGQYF.

The chain links TRBV7-3 to TRBJ2-1; D is uncertain. This CDR3 is 14 amino acids long. Between the trimmed V and J ends, which lost 5 bases and 2 bases, there was a span of 10 bases. Per germline, CDR1 SGHTA and CDR2 FQGTGA. CDR3 loop: CASSPMGTYNEQFF. The CDR3 region has the DNA TGTGCCAGCAGCCCTATGGGCACCTACAATGAGCAGTTCTTC.

This chain connects TRBV10-3 to TRBJ1-1; D is possibly TRBD1 (5 bases). This CDR3 has 16 residues. CDR1 is ENHRY, CDR2 SYGVKD, per germline. The V end was cut by 6 bases, the J end by 0 bases, with 17 bases between. The chain's CDR3 is CAISDNTLTVNTEAFF. The CDR3 nucleotides are TGTGCCATCAGCGACAATACATTGACAGTGAACACTGAAGCTTTCTTT.

V usage is TRBV7-2 and J usage is TRBJ1-1; 7 nucleotides match TRBD1. This CDR3 contains 15 residues. Germline assignment: CDR1 SGHTA and CDR2 FQGNSA. Unmatched junction bases numbered 12, after V lost 6 bases and J lost 5 bases. As DNA, the CDR3 is TGTGCCAGCAGTTCACCAGGGGGAGGTTTTACTGAAGCTTTCTTT. Protein product: CASSSPGGGFTEAFF.

CDR3 bases: TGTGCCACCGCGACAGGGAATGGAAACACCATATATTTT. Translated, it gives CATATGNGNTIYF. This rearrangement joins TRBV28 to TRBJ1-3; 7 bases are a match to TRBD1. Germline CDR1 reads MDHEN; CDR2 reads SYDVKM. The CDR3 covers 13 residues. V was pared by 10 bases and J by 3 bases, with 6 bases of the junction left unmatched.

The gene calls are TRBV30 and TRBJ1-3; no clear D gene. Germline V gene sequence: CDR1 GTSNPN, CDR2 SVGIG (reference sequence). This CDR3 region has 15 residues. Trimming shortened V by 2 bases and J by 1 base, and 12 bases separated the two germline ends. Here the CDR3 reads CAWSYLRGSGNTIYF. DNA of the CDR3: TGTGCCTGGAGTTACCTCAGAGGGTCTGGAAACACCATATATTTT.

The chain carries TRBV9 and TRBJ1-1, with TRBD1 identical over 7 bases. V dropped 4 bases and J dropped 1; count of bases not matched to a gene: 4. The CDR3 has 14 amino acids. The germline V gene has CDR1 SGDLS and CDR2 YYNGEE. The CDR3 coding sequence is TGTGCCAGCAGCCGACAGGGACAGAACACTGAAGCTTTCTTT. Translation gives CASSRQGQNTEAFF.

The CDR3 nucleotides read TGTGCCAGCAGGGACTTGGCCCCGTTCTTGGAGTACTTC. Amino acid sequence: CASRDLAPFLEYF. The chain recombines TRBV2 with TRBJ2-7, with TRBD2 as a possible D gene (5 bases). The germline V gene has CDR1 SNHLY and CDR2 FYNNEI. V was clipped by 6 bases and J by 11 bases, with 20 bases between them. The CDR3 has 13 residues.

The rearrangement joins TRBV20-1 to TRBJ2-1; no firm D call. Trimming took 1 base from V and 5 from J, leaving 3 bases between them. The CDR3 runs to 11 residues. Per the germline V gene, CDR1 is DFQATT and CDR2 is SNEGSKA (reference sequence). The CDR3 loop reads CSARADNEQFF. The CDR3 DNA sequence: TGCAGTGCTAGAGCAGACAATGAGCAGTTCTTC.

This rearrangement joins TRBV24-1 to TRBJ2-3, with 10 bases identical to TRBD2. With 3 bases clipped from V and 6 bases from J, the junction kept 8 bases outside the gene matches. Germline assignment: CDR1 KGHDR and CDR2 SFDVKD. This CDR3 contains 16 residues. The CDR3 DNA follows: TGTGCCACCAGTGATCCCAGCGGGGGGGCTTTGGATACGCAGTATTTT. Encoded protein: CATSDPSGGALDTQYF.

The genes are TRBV6-4 and TRBJ2-2; a weak D match, TRBD2 (7 bases). V was pared by 3 bases and J by 0 bases, with 14 bases between. This CDR3 contains 17 residues. Germline V gives CDR1 MRHNA, CDR2 SNTAGT. As DNA, the CDR3 is TGTGCCAGCAGTGAAATGGGGGGGCCCACGAACACCGGGGAGCTGTTTTTT. It yields the protein CASSEMGGPTNTGELFF.

This chain joins TRBV5-8 and TRBJ1-5; the D is unclear. The CDR3 spans 12 residues. The ends were cut back, 4 bases at V and 4 bases at J, with 6 bases in the middle. Germline CDR1 is SGHTS and CDR2 is YDEGEE. In DNA, the CDR3 is TGTGCCAGCAGCCCCTATAATCAGCCCCAGCATTTT. It specifies CASSPYNQPQHF.

The chain carries TRBV13 and TRBJ2-4, with TRBD2 identical over 7 bases. The V segment lost 3 bases and the J segment 0 bases; nucleotides outside the gene matches: 8. The CDR3 extends over 17 amino acids. CDR1 and CDR2 (germline): PRHDT, FYEKMQ (reference sequence). The DNA for the CDR3 is TGTGCCAGCAGCTTGCAAGCGGGAAACTTAGCCAAAAACATTCAGTACTTC. It translates to CASSLQAGNLAKNIQYF.

This chain joins TRBV6-2 or TRBV6-3 and TRBJ2-1; maybe TRBD1 (6 bases). CDR3 length equals 15 residues. Trimming took off 4 bases at V and 6 bases at J, with 16 bases between the two ends. Germline V gene sequence: CDR1 MNHEY, CDR2 SVGEGT. CDR3 DNA: TGTGCCAGCAGTTCAGTTAGGGACATCAGCAATGAGCAGTTCTTC. Its translation: CASSSVRDISNEQFF.

The V gene is TRBV6-6, the J gene TRBJ1-1; D unclear. In germline, CDR1 is MNHNY, CDR2 SVGAGI (reference sequence). V was shortened by 2 bases and J by 0 bases, with 7 bases between the two germline ends. CDR3 length equals 14 residues. Written as DNA, the CDR3 is TGTGCCAGCAGTTACCCCGAGGTGAACACTGAAGCTTTCTTT. Its translation: CASSYPEVNTEAFF.

A remark on this clone: At one end, the junction sequence differs from germline, possibly due to a read error. The DNA of the CDR3 is TGTGCCAGCATTTTACACAGGGCAACTATTAACTATGGCTACACCTTC. Translation: CASILHRATINYGYTF. This chain connects TRBV28 to TRBJ1-2; D possibly corresponds to TRBD1 (6 bases). Per the germline V gene, CDR1 is MDHEN and CDR2 is SYDVKM. The CDR3 spans 16 residues.

The rearrangement joins TRBV6-4 to TRBJ2-1; TRBD2 agrees at 7 bases. Germline CDR1 reads MRHNA; CDR2 reads SNTAGT. This CDR3 is built from 14 residues. J was trimmed by 5 bases and V by 8 bases; bases with no gene match: 9. CDR3 bases: TGTGCCAGCTCCCCAGCGGGGCTAAACAATGAGCAGTTCTTC. Encoded protein: CASSPAGLNNEQFF.

This rearrangement joins TRBV7-8 to TRBJ1-4, with 7 bases lining up with TRBD1. The CDR3 has 15 amino acids. V shed 0 bases and J 5 bases; nucleotides not matched to a gene: 3. Germline V CDR1 and CDR2: SGHVS, FQNEAQ. The CDR3 sequence: CASSLAQGGNEKLFF. CDR3 bases: TGTGCCAGCAGCTTAGCGCAGGGGGGAAATGAAAAACTGTTTTTT.

The chain couples TRBV2 to TRBJ2-1; 10 bases fit TRBD1. The V segment lost 4 bases and the J segment 6 bases; nucleotides outside the gene matches: 6. This CDR3 is 15 amino acids long. Germline V gene lookup returns CDR1 SNHLY and CDR2 FYNNEI. DNA of the CDR3: TGTGCCAGCAGTGCTGACAGGGGGCGCGGCAATGAGCAGTTCTTC. This sequence encodes CASSADRGRGNEQFF.